The sequence of this T cell receptor (beta chain) was determined in a study of blood T cell repertoires in COVID-19. This table comes from immunoSEQ multiplex PCR, and its TCRdb copy is limited to in-frame clones, with some not included. The sample shows around 150,000 clones, more than 90% of them seen only once. The V segment lost 3 bases and the J segment 2 bases; nucleotides outside the gene matches: 16. Germline loops: CDR1 SEHNR, CDR2 FQNEAQ (reference sequence). The CDR3 is 19 residues long. This receptor was taken from a man aged 60-69 years with active or convalescent COVID-19. The chain joins TRBV7-9 to TRBJ1-3; 7 positions agree with TRBD1. The material sequenced was peripheral blood. CDR3 region: CASSFGAGRGIGAGNTIYF. CDR3 DNA: TGTGCCAGCAGCTTTGGGGCCGGCAGGGGGATCGGGGCTGGAAACACCATATATTTT.